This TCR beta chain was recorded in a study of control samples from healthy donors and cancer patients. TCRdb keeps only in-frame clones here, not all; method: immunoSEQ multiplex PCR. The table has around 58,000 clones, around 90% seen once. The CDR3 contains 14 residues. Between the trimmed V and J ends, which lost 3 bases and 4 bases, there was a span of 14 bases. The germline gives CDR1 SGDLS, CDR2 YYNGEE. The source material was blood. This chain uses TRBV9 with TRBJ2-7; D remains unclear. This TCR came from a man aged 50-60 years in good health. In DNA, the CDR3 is TGTGCCAGCAGCGCCGGCCCTACGTCTTACGAGCAGTACTTC. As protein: CASSAGPTSYEQYF. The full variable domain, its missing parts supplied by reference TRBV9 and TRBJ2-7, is DSGVTQTPKHLITATGQRVTLRCSPRSGDLSVYWYQQSLDQGLQFLIQYYNGEERAKGNILERFSAQQFPDLHSELNLSSLELGDSALYFCASSAGPTSYEQYFGPGTRLTVT.